This passage covers 30 T cell receptor beta chains from one sample sequenced in a study of shared clonotypes between healthy human individuals. TCRdb's copy holds only in-frame clones and misses some; the assay was immunoSEQ multiplex PCR. The sample holds approximately 1,500,000 clones; approximately 98% are singletons and the top ten take about 0.45%. Sequenced: naive CD4+ T cells sorted from blood. Subset meaning: CD45RA+ positively selected. The receptors originated from a man aged 30 to 39 in good health.

This clone was detected only once. DNA for the CDR3: TGCGCCAGCAGCCAAGAGTCGGGGACCCTTATAGTTAATGAAAAACTGTTTTTT. Its translation: CASSQESGTLIVNEKLFF. The V and J genes are TRBV4-3 and TRBJ1-4; the D gene is possibly TRBD1 (5 bases). Trimming removed 0 bases at V and 4 bases at J, with 18 bases between. The CDR3 covers 18 residues. Per the germline V gene, CDR1 is LGHNA and CDR2 is YSLEER.

Regarding this clone: Other DNA variants within this sample encode the same CDR3. V is TRBV2 and J is TRBJ2-1; D is tentatively TRBD1 or TRBD2 (6 bases each). This CDR3 comprises 12 residues. The germline V and J ends were trimmed by 4 bases and 9 bases, with 10 bases remaining between them. Per germline, CDR1 SNHLY and CDR2 FYNNEI. CDR3 nucleotide sequence: TGTGCCAGCAGTGGAGGAGGGGGTGAGCAGTTCTTC. Protein product: CASSGGGGEQFF.

The V call is TRBV18, the J call TRBJ1-2; 8 bases are shared with TRBD1. Germline V gives CDR1 KGHSH, CDR2 LQKENI. CDR3 length: 17 residues. V was clipped by 3 bases and J by 4 bases; unmatched bases: 13. The chain's CDR3 is CASSPQVGTGTTYGYTF. The CDR3 DNA is TGTGCCAGCTCACCCCAAGTCGGGACAGGCACTACCTATGGCTACACCTTC.

V usage is TRBV7-9 and J usage is TRBJ1-1; 8 positions agree with TRBD1. The V segment lost 5 bases and the J segment 1 base; nucleotides outside the gene matches: 9. Germline assignment: CDR1 SEHNR and CDR2 FQNEAQ (reference sequence). This CDR3 is 16 amino acids long. The CDR3 coding sequence is TGTGCCAGCAGCCCGCGACAGGGGTCCCCGAACACTGAAGCTTTCTTT. Protein: CASSPRQGSPNTEAFF.

The chain is built from TRBV5-5 and TRBJ1-3, with unresolved D. The germline V gene has CDR1 SGHKS and CDR2 YYEKEE (reference sequence). V was clipped by 0 bases and J by 0 bases, with 13 bases between them. The CDR3 consists of 17 residues. The CDR3 here is CASSLVPNIRSGNTIYF. The CDR3 DNA is TGTGCCAGCAGCTTGGTTCCTAATATCCGCTCTGGAAACACCATATATTTT.

This chain links TRBV5-1 with TRBJ2-3; 12 positions match TRBD2. J was trimmed by 4 bases and V by 4 bases; bases with no gene match: 7. Germline lookup yields CDR1 SGHRS and CDR2 YFSETQ. The CDR3 runs to 16 residues. The CDR3 DNA reads as TGCGCCAGCAGCCAAGGACTAGCGGGGTCTTCAGATACGCAGTATTTT. Its protein is CASSQGLAGSSDTQYF.

This clone was picked up one time. The chain carries TRBV7-2 and TRBJ2-2; either TRBD1 or TRBD2 may fit D (5 bases each). V lost 5 bases to trimming and J lost 2 bases, with 18 bases between them. CDR3 length: 17 amino acids. Germline loops: CDR1 SGHTA, CDR2 FQGNSA. The CDR3 loop reads CASSLELGRANTGELFF. The CDR3 nucleotides read TGTGCCAGCAGCCTAGAATTGGGGCGGGCCAACACCGGGGAGCTGTTTTTT.

The CDR3 protein is CASSLGRWGAQETQYF. The DNA for the CDR3 is TGTGCCAGCAGCTTAGGTCGTTGGGGGGCGCAAGAGACCCAGTACTTC. This chain links TRBV11-3 with TRBJ2-5; D may correspond to TRBD1 or TRBD2 (6 bases each). Per germline, CDR1 SGHNT and CDR2 YENEEA. V lost 1 base and J 2 bases, leaving 14 bases between the germline ends. The CDR3 has 16 amino acids.

The chain links TRBV5-8 to TRBJ1-2; no clear D gene. V was clipped by 1 base and J by 0 bases, with 13 bases between them. There are 16 residues in the CDR3. Per germline, CDR1 SGHTS and CDR2 YDEGEE. The CDR3 region is CASSLRFGRANYGYTF. In DNA, the CDR3 is TGTGCCAGCAGCTTGAGGTTTGGCCGAGCTAACTATGGCTACACCTTC.

The rearrangement uses TRBV5-5 and TRBJ2-7; 7 bases agree with TRBD1. The CDR3 spans 15 residues. Germline-derived CDR1 and CDR2 are SGHKS and YYEKEE (reference sequence). With 0 bases clipped from V and 0 bases from J, the junction kept 3 bases outside the gene matches. CDR3 bases: TGTGCCAGCAGCTTGGTGGGGACAGCCTCCTACGAGCAGTACTTC. Translating it yields CASSLVGTASYEQYF.

The chain links TRBV9 to TRBJ2-5; D unclear. The CDR3 extends over 14 amino acids. Deletions cut 0 bases from V and 5 bases from J, with 11 bases between. The germline V gene encodes CDR1 SGDLS and CDR2 YYNGEE. CDR3 sequence reads: CASSVGSLSETQYF. CDR3 bases: TGTGCCAGCAGCGTAGGTTCGCTATCTGAGACCCAGTACTTC.

CDR3 region: CASSVTGRDYTQYF. DNA for the CDR3: TGTGCCAGTAGTGTCACGGGCCGAGACTATACGCAGTATTTT. This chain connects TRBV19 to TRBJ2-3; no clear D gene. The CDR3 contains 14 residues. V shed 5 bases and J shed 7 bases, with 16 bases lying between them. Germline V gene lookup returns CDR1 LNHDA and CDR2 SQIVND (reference sequence).

The CDR3 nucleotides read TGTGCCAGCAGCGGCCGCCGGGACAGGCACCCTGGGGCCAACGTCCTGACTTTC. Residues: CASSGRRDRHPGANVLTF. The chain recombines TRBV11-2 with TRBJ2-6; the match to TRBD1 covers 8 bases. V lost 5 bases, J lost 2 bases, and 11 bases stayed unmatched. The CDR3 is made up of 18 amino acids. Germline CDR1 and CDR2: SGHAT and FQNNGV. Variable domain in full (rest from reference TRBV11-2 and TRBJ2-6): EAGVAQSPRYKIIEKRQSVAFWCNPISGHATLYWYQQILGQGPKLLIQFQNNGVVDDSQLPKDRFSAERLKGVDSTLKIQPAKLEDSAVYLCASSGRRDRHPGANVLTFGAGSRLTVL.

The genes are TRBV5-4 and TRBJ2-1; the match to TRBD1 covers 9 bases. The CDR3 contains 16 residues. The germline V gene has CDR1 SGHNT and CDR2 YYREEE (reference sequence). V was pared by 2 bases and J by 3 bases, with 6 bases of the junction left unmatched. CDR3 coding DNA: TGTGCCAGCAGCTTTGAACCGGGACAGGGCTACAATGAGCAGTTCTTC. As protein: CASSFEPGQGYNEQFF.

The genes are TRBV5-1 and TRBJ2-5; TRBD1 matches at 8 bases. The germline V gene has CDR1 SGHRS and CDR2 YFSETQ. V was clipped by 4 bases and J by 0 bases; unmatched bases: 11. The CDR3 sequence is 17 residues long. Here the CDR3 DNA reads TGCGCCAGCAGCGGACTACAGGGGGATTTATACCAAGAGACCCAGTACTTC. Translation gives CASSGLQGDLYQETQYF.

This chain joins TRBV30 and TRBJ2-7; unclear D gene. Germline V gene sequence: CDR1 GTSNPN, CDR2 SVGIG (reference sequence). There are 12 residues in the CDR3. V shed 5 bases and J shed 0 bases, with 8 bases lying between them. The CDR3 here is CAWAFASYEQYF. The CDR3 DNA follows: TGTGCCTGGGCGTTTGCCTCCTACGAGCAGTACTTC.

V and J are TRBV2 and TRBJ2-7; no firm D call. V lost 6 bases and J 1 base, leaving 16 bases between the germline ends. The germline V gene has CDR1 SNHLY and CDR2 FYNNEI. This CDR3 region has 15 residues. The CDR3 region has the DNA TGTGCCAGCAGAGAATCGAGACACAGTTCCTACGAGCAGTACTTC. Its protein is CASRESRHSSYEQYF.

The chain uses TRBV11-2 and TRBJ2-1; TRBD1 is a possible D gene (6 bases). Germline V gene lookup returns CDR1 SGHAT and CDR2 FQNNGV. V lost 5 bases, J lost 0 bases, and 11 bases lay in between. The CDR3 runs 15 residues. Written as DNA, the CDR3 is TGTGCCAGCAGCCCCGGGACACCCTCCTACAATGAGCAGTTCTTC. Its translation: CASSPGTPSYNEQFF.

This clone was seen just once. V gene TRBV12-5 combines with J gene TRBJ2-7; 7 positions agree with TRBD1. Germline V gene data show CDR1 as LGHNT and CDR2 as FRNRAP. The CDR3 sequence is 13 residues long. V was pared by 3 bases and J by 6 bases, with 5 bases of the junction left unmatched. CDR3 in DNA: TGTGCTAGTGGTTTAGAGGGGGCTGGCGAGCAGTACTTC. Its translation: CASGLEGAGEQYF.

This chain joins TRBV19 and TRBJ2-1; 12 bases fit TRBD2. V shed 3 bases and J 7 bases; nucleotides not matched to a gene: 10. The CDR3 is made up of 17 amino acids. From germline, CDR1 is LNHDA and CDR2 SQIVND (reference sequence). The CDR3 spells CASSIRRLAGGRNEQFF. The CDR3 region has the DNA TGTGCCAGTAGTATTCGGCGGCTAGCGGGAGGGAGGAATGAGCAGTTCTTC.

Concerning this clone itself: The same CDR3 arises from other DNA sequences in this sample as well. The CDR3 region has the DNA TGTGCCAGTAGTCCGTGGACAGGGGGAGAGACCCAGTACTTC. This encodes CASSPWTGGETQYF. The chain recombines TRBV19 with TRBJ2-5; 10 bases are shared with TRBD1. The germline V gene has CDR1 LNHDA and CDR2 SQIVND (reference sequence). CDR3 length equals 14 residues. J gave up 4 bases and V 5 bases, and 4 bases lay outside the gene matches. Looking up the rest from reference TRBV19 and TRBJ2-5 gives the full variable domain: DGGITQSPKYLFRKEGQNVTLSCEQNLNHDAMYWYRQDPGQGLRLIYYSQIVNDFQKGDIAEGYSVSREKKESFPLTVTSAQKNPTAFYLCASSPWTGGETQYFGPGTRLLVL.

The CDR3 sequence is CASRSGTSGAGELFF. Here the CDR3 DNA reads TGCGCCAGCAGATCGGGGACTAGCGGGGCCGGGGAGCTGTTTTTT. The V and J genes are TRBV5-1 and TRBJ2-2; 13 nucleotides line up with TRBD2. The germline gives CDR1 SGHRS, CDR2 YFSETQ. This CDR3 is 15 amino acids long. V trimming: 5 bases; J trimming: 6 bases; junction bases outside the gene matches: 4.

The CDR3 DNA reads as TGTGCCATCAGAGGGGTGGGGAACGAGCAGTACTTC. It codes for CAIRGVGNEQYF. The rearrangement links TRBV10-3 to TRBJ2-7, with a weak D call TRBD1 (5 bases). The CDR3 extends over 12 amino acids. The V gene lost 6 bases and the J gene lost 5 bases, with 11 bases spanning the gap. Germline CDR1 and CDR2: ENHRY and SYGVKD.

This clone was recorded once. V and J are TRBV4-2 and TRBJ1-3; no firm D call. V was trimmed by 4 bases and J by 4 bases, leaving 17 bases between them. In germline, CDR1 is LGHNA, CDR2 YNFKEQ. The CDR3 has 16 residues. CDR3 coding DNA: TGTGCCAGCAGCCCCAGGACCGCAGGTGTGGGAAACACCATATATTTT. Encoded protein: CASSPRTAGVGNTIYF.

J is TRBJ2-3 and V is TRBV5-4; 11 positions agree with TRBD2. Germline trimming cut 2 bases from V and 4 bases from J; bases unmatched to any gene: 6. The CDR3 contains 16 residues. CDR1 SGHNT and CDR2 YYREEE come from the germline V gene (reference sequence). CDR3 sequence reads: CASSLILAGVADTQYF. CDR3 coding DNA: TGTGCCAGCAGCTTAATACTAGCGGGAGTAGCAGATACGCAGTATTTT. The full variable domain, with the rest looked up from reference TRBV5-4 and TRBJ2-3, is ETGVTQSPTHLIKTRGQQVTLRCSSQSGHNTVSWYQQALGQGPQFIFQYYREEENGRGNFPPRFSGLQFPNYSSELNVNALELDDSALYLCASSLILAGVADTQYFGPGTRLTVL.

The V and J genes are TRBV10-1 and TRBJ1-5; no reliable D call. Trimming took 4 bases from V and 5 from J, leaving 9 bases between them. Germline CDR1 is WNHNN and CDR2 is SYGVQD (reference sequence). The CDR3 contains 13 residues. The CDR3: CASSVGLDQPQHF. The CDR3 nucleotides are TGCGCCAGCAGTGTGGGTTTGGATCAGCCCCAGCATTTT.

The J gene is TRBJ1-2, the V gene TRBV27, with TRBD1 matching over 9 bases. The CDR3 extends over 12 amino acids. Germline CDR1 MNHEY, CDR2 SMNVEV (reference sequence). V shed 6 bases and J 8 bases; nucleotides not matched to a gene: 4. For the CDR3, the DNA is TGTGCCAGCAGCCGACAGGGGGACGGCTACACCTTC. Amino acids: CASSRQGDGYTF.

This clone appeared once. V and J are TRBV30 and TRBJ2-1, with no clear D. Per the germline V gene, CDR1 is GTSNPN and CDR2 is SVGIG (reference sequence). This CDR3 region has 15 residues. V was cut by 0 bases and J by 4 bases, with 13 bases left in between. The CDR3 region has the DNA TGTGCCTGGAGTGTACTGTCTCCTTCTTACAATGAGCAGTTCTTC. This codes for CAWSVLSPSYNEQFF.

The count of this clone is one. The J gene is TRBJ1-1, the V gene TRBV7-2; 7 nucleotides agree with TRBD1. V lost 5 bases to trimming and J lost 11 bases; unmatched junction nucleotides: 17. The CDR3 has 15 amino acids. In germline, CDR1 is SGHTA, CDR2 FQGNSA. CDR3: CASSGRDRESLVAFF. CDR3 bases: TGTGCCAGCAGCGGCCGGGACAGAGAATCTCTCGTGGCTTTCTTT.

J is TRBJ2-3 and V is TRBV10-3; TRBD2 aligns across 12 bases. The CDR3 spans 19 residues. CDR1 is ENHRY and CDR2 is SYGVKD in the germline V gene. V gave up 0 bases and J gave up 1 base; unmatched junction bases: 8. Here the CDR3 DNA reads TGTGCCATCAGTGAGTCGACTAGCGGGAGACTCCTCGGCACAGATACGCAGTATTTT. The encoded protein is CAISESTSGRLLGTDTQYF.